The 21 T cell receptor beta chains in this list originate from one sample, sequenced in a study of cytomegalovirus exposure and HLA in healthy donors. Researchers ran the PCR with 60 Vbeta and 13 Jbeta primers. The data were produced by immunoSEQ multiplex PCR, yet TCRdb's version contains in-frame clones alone and is incomplete. The top ten clones hold around 1.5% of a sample with about 140,000 clones, 77% of them seen once. Sequencing was carried out using PBMCs. These receptor sequences come from a female donor in good health and CMV-seronegative.

The CDR3 sequence is CATRPGQGFDEQYF. Written as DNA, the CDR3 is TGTGCCACCAGGCCGGGACAGGGGTTCGACGAGCAGTACTTC. The rearrangement links TRBV2 to TRBJ2-7, with 10 bases matching TRBD1. The CDR3 length is 14 residues. The V gene's germline CDR1 is SNHLY and CDR2 FYNNEI. The ends lost 10 bases at V and 5 bases at J; junction bases unmatched: 11.

The genes are TRBV6-1 and TRBJ2-1; 10 nucleotides agree with TRBD1. Trimming took 4 bases from V and 3 from J; bases not matched to a gene: 3. The CDR3 length is 15 residues. Germline CDR1 reads MNHNS; CDR2 reads SASEGT. CDR3 loop: CASSAGTGVYNEQFF. DNA of the CDR3: TGTGCCAGCAGTGCCGGGACAGGGGTCTACAATGAGCAGTTCTTC.

This chain links TRBV5-4 with TRBJ2-5; D remains ambiguous. Trimming left V 0 bases short and J 2 bases short, with 8 bases between. The germline V gene has CDR1 SGHNT and CDR2 YYREEE (reference sequence). The CDR3 has 14 residues. CDR3 amino acids: CASSLGQKQETQYF. DNA for the CDR3: TGTGCCAGCAGCTTGGGGCAGAAACAAGAGACCCAGTACTTC. Based on the CDR3 plus reference TRBV5-4 and TRBJ2-5, the full variable domain is ETGVTQSPTHLIKTRGQQVTLRCSSQSGHNTVSWYQQALGQGPQFIFQYYREEENGRGNFPPRFSGLQFPNYSSELNVNALELDDSALYLCASSLGQKQETQYFGPGTRLLVL.

This clone was detected once. The missing conserved phenylalanine or tryptophan at the end of this CDR3 makes a read error likely. The rearrangement uses TRBV5-4 and TRBJ1-1; possibly TRBD1 for D (5 bases). V was pared by 5 bases and J by 2 bases, with 10 bases between. The CDR3 sequence is 13 residues long. Germline V gene sequence: CDR1 SGHNT, CDR2 YYREEE (reference sequence). The CDR3 loop reads CASRNDRNTEAFL. The CDR3 DNA follows: TGTGCCAGCAGAAATGACAGAAACACTGAAGCTTTCCTT.

CDR3 protein: CASSQDPSTGWGGYTF. CDR3 nucleotide sequence: TGCGCCAGCAGCCAAGATCCCTCGACAGGGTGGGGTGGCTACACCTTC. The V gene is TRBV4-1, the J gene TRBJ1-2; 7 bases map to TRBD1. With V trimmed by 0 bases and J by 7 bases, 11 bases remained unmatched. The V gene's germline CDR1 is MGHRA and CDR2 YSYEKL. This CDR3 has 16 amino acids.

This clone has more than one count but fewer than ten. The gene calls are TRBV6-1 and TRBJ1-3; D is uncertain. Germline V CDR1 and CDR2: MNHNS, SASEGT. This CDR3 has 14 residues. V lost 4 bases to trimming and J lost 0 bases, with 7 bases between them. The CDR3 loop reads CASSASPSGNTIYF. Written as DNA, the CDR3 is TGTGCCAGCAGTGCCTCCCCCTCTGGAAACACCATATATTTT.

A remark on this clone: The junction differs from germline at one of its ends, possibly a read error. The chain uses TRBV5-1 and TRBJ1-1; weak D call: TRBD1 (5 bases). Per germline, CDR1 SGHRS and CDR2 YFSETQ. The CDR3 length is 15 residues. CDR3 sequence reads: CASSLGVAGTPEAFF. In DNA form, the CDR3 reads TGTGCCAGCAGCTTGGGGGTTGCGGGGACGCCTGAAGCTTTCTTT.

The chain combines TRBV29-1 with TRBJ2-2; TRBD1 might be the D (6 bases). V was clipped by 6 bases and J by 6 bases, with 11 bases between them. CDR1 and CDR2 (germline): SQVTM, ANQGSEA. The CDR3 is 12 residues long. The CDR3 here is CSVAEGAGELFF. CDR3 sequence (DNA): TGCAGCGTCGCCGAGGGGGCCGGGGAGCTGTTTTTT.

V gene TRBV6-5 combines with J gene TRBJ1-2; TRBD1 matches 12 bases. There are 16 residues in the CDR3. CDR1 and CDR2 (germline): MNHEY, SVGAGI. V lost 2 bases and J lost 6; bases outside the gene matches: 7. CDR3 nucleotide sequence: TGTGCCAGCAGTTACGACCGGGACAGGGGGCGGGATGGCTACACCTTC. Translated: CASSYDRDRGRDGYTF.

The chain combines TRBV7-6 with TRBJ1-1; a weak D match, TRBD1 (6 bases). The CDR3 consists of 16 residues. V was pared by 1 base and J by 0 bases, with 12 bases between. Looked up from germline, CDR1 is SGHVS and CDR2 is FNYEAQ. In nucleotides, the CDR3 is TGTGCCAGCAGCTTAGAGTCAGGGGCCCTGAACACTGAAGCTTTCTTT. Protein: CASSLESGALNTEAFF.

This rearrangement joins TRBV5-6 to TRBJ2-1; D is undetermined. The CDR3 is 16 amino acids. Germline V CDR1 and CDR2: SGHDT, YYEEEE. V was clipped by 4 bases and J by 2 bases, with 16 bases between them. The CDR3 DNA sequence: TGTGCCAGCAGCCCACCCTTCCTAAAGACCTACAATGAGCAGTTCTTC. It encodes CASSPPFLKTYNEQFF. Using reference TRBV5-6 and TRBJ2-1 for the parts outside the CDR3, the full variable domain is DAGVTQSPTHLIKTRGQQVTLRCSPKSGHDTVSWYQQALGQGPQFIFQYYEEEERQRGNFPDRFSGHQFPNYSSELNVNALLLGDSALYLCASSPPFLKTYNEQFFGPGTRLTVL.

There are a few counts of this clone. The rearrangement links TRBV6-5 to TRBJ1-1, with D perhaps matching TRBD1 (5 bases). The CDR3 is made up of 12 amino acids. Per germline, CDR1 MNHEY and CDR2 SVGAGI. V lost 2 bases and J lost 11, with 12 bases in between. CDR3 bases: TGTGCCAGCAGTTACGAAAGGGGTAGTGCTTTCTTT. Translation gives CASSYERGSAFF.

The table lists this clone with a count of one. V gene TRBV4-1 combines with J gene TRBJ2-7; D may be TRBD1 (6 bases). The CDR3 sequence is 15 residues long. The germline V and J ends were trimmed by 4 bases and 5 bases, with 18 bases remaining between them. Germline-derived CDR1 and CDR2 are MGHRA and YSYEKL. The chain's CDR3 is CASSPPSPDSHEQYF. DNA for the CDR3: TGCGCCAGCAGCCCGCCCTCGCCGGACAGCCACGAGCAGTACTTC.

The CDR3 sequence: CASSQCVGHAYHNEQFF. The CDR3 DNA sequence: TGCGCCAGCAGTCAATGCGTTGGACACGCATACCACAATGAGCAGTTCTTC. V gene TRBV23-1 combines with J gene TRBJ2-1; possible D gene TRBD1, 5 bases. TRBV23-1 is an ORF; its function is uncertain. Between the trimmed V and J ends, which lost 1 base and 5 bases, there was a span of 18 bases. The CDR3 loop spans 17 amino acids.

The rearrangement uses TRBV13 and TRBJ1-2; D is unclear. Germline CDR1 and CDR2: PRHDT and FYEKMQ (reference sequence). This CDR3 is built from 14 residues. Trimming took off 1 base at V and 3 bases at J, with 9 bases between the two ends. The CDR3 region has the DNA TGTGCCAGCAGCTTAGTGGCCGCTGACTATGGCTACACCTTC. As protein: CASSLVAADYGYTF.

This clone has only one observation. The gene calls are TRBV7-9 and TRBJ1-1, with TRBD1 identical over 7 bases. Losses at the gene ends were 0 bases for V and 1 base for J; bases not matched to a gene: 8. CDR1 and CDR2 from the germline V gene are SEHNR and FQNEAQ (reference sequence). This CDR3 has 17 amino acids. The CDR3 protein is CASSLADRVVTNTEAFF. CDR3 coding DNA: TGTGCCAGCAGCTTAGCCGACAGGGTCGTTACGAACACTGAAGCTTTCTTT. Using reference TRBV7-9 and TRBJ1-1 for the parts outside the CDR3, the full variable domain is DTGVSQNPRHKITKRGQNVTFRCDPISEHNRLYWYRQTLGQGPEFLTYFQNEAQLEKSRLLSDRFSAERPKGSFSTLEIQRTEQGDSAMYLCASSLADRVVTNTEAFFGQGTRLTVV.

Here the CDR3 reads CASKPGSSYEQYF. The CDR3 DNA reads TGTGCCAGCAAACCGGGGAGCTCCTACGAGCAGTACTTC. The chain employs TRBV27 and TRBJ2-7, with D perhaps matching TRBD2 (5 bases). Trimming left V 7 bases short and J 0 bases short, with 10 bases between. The CDR3 spans 13 residues. Looked up from germline, CDR1 is MNHEY and CDR2 is SMNVEV (reference sequence).

V gene TRBV5-4 combines with J gene TRBJ1-1; 8 nucleotides line up with TRBD1. The CDR3 loop spans 15 amino acids. CDR1 is SGHNT, CDR2 YYREEE, per germline (reference sequence). Germline trimming cut 4 bases from V and 1 base from J; bases unmatched to any gene: 6. CDR3 coding DNA: TGTGCCAGCAGCCTTCTGGACAGGGCGAACACTGAAGCTTTCTTT. It yields the protein CASSLLDRANTEAFF.

This clone was seen just once. The CDR3 coding sequence is TGTGCCAGCACAGGGACAGGGGGCGACTATGGCTACACCTTC. Protein sequence: CASTGTGGDYGYTF. The chain combines TRBV27 with TRBJ1-2, with 12 bases matching TRBD1. Germline CDR1 is MNHEY and CDR2 is SMNVEV (reference sequence). The CDR3 is 14 amino acids. The ends lost 7 bases at V and 3 bases at J; junction bases unmatched: 3.

This sequence joins TRBV27 and TRBJ2-7; D may be TRBD2 (6 bases). Per germline, CDR1 MNHEY and CDR2 SMNVEV (reference sequence). This CDR3 contains 12 residues. V lost 2 bases and J 5 bases, leaving 7 bases between the germline ends. CDR3 in DNA: TGTGCCAGCAGTTTAGGAGGGAACGAGCAGTACTTC. Its protein product is CASSLGGNEQYF.

The chain links TRBV7-3 to TRBJ2-1; TRBD2 matches 9 bases. Germline V gene lookup returns CDR1 SGHTA and CDR2 FQGTGA. V dropped 3 bases and J dropped 9; count of bases not matched to a gene: 6. This CDR3 has 14 amino acids. CDR3 in DNA: TGTGCCAGCAGCTTGGGCGGGGGGGCCAGTGAGCAGTTCTTC. It yields the protein CASSLGGGASEQFF.